This paragraph reports one TCR beta chain. Its antigen is still unknown. The sample is drawn from a study of cytomegalovirus exposure and HLA in healthy donors. Study-level results: Analyzed later, association rates of TCRs varied across HLA loci, with DRB1 most and HLA-C fewest. The CMV antigen specificity of three CMV-associated chains was confirmed through in vitro analysis. The classifier, whose performance was assessed in both the original and validation cohorts, reportedly diagnosed cytomegalovirus status with high specificity and sensitivity.

This PCR relied on a set of 60 Vbeta primers and 13 Jbeta primers. This table comes from immunoSEQ multiplex PCR, and its TCRdb copy is limited to in-frame clones, with some not included. There are around 200,000 clones in the sample; over 70% occur only once, and approximately 3% lies in the top ten. The study sampled nominally healthy donors, though unrecorded immune exposures were likely. Germline CDR1 reads SGHNT; CDR2 reads YYREEE (reference sequence). The CDR3 contains 15 residues. The V and J ends lost 7 bases and 4 bases, in that order; junction bases with no gene match: 9. V usage is TRBV5-4 and J usage is TRBJ1-1; 11 bases match TRBD1. This sequence originates from a woman younger than 45 in good health and CMV-seropositive. The sample taken for sequencing was PBMCs. The CDR3 DNA follows: TGTGCCAGCTCCCAATGGACAGGGGGCCTCACTGAAGCTTTCTTT. This encodes CASSQWTGGLTEAFF.